The rows below give T cell receptor beta chains drawn from one sample of a study of CD8 T cells in Susac syndrome. TCRdb analysed the immunoSEQ multiplex PCR reads with MiXCR anew, one entry per CDR3 protein. The repertoire holds approximately 200,000 distinct CDR3 sequences, with roughly 90% as singletons. Source material: CD8+ T cells from PBMCs. These receptor sequences come from a human donor with multiple sclerosis. The CDR3 runs from the conserved cysteine through the conserved F or W. A D gene is named only where the DNA matches it firmly. The size field is filled for only some rows; it gives once, few, many or a size class.

>TRBJ1-1|.|.|TRBV30
TGTGCCTGGAGTTCCCTTTTGACTGAAGCTTTCTTT
CAWSSLLTEAFF
>TRBJ2-2|.|.|TRBV7-9
TGTGCCAGCAGCCCCCAGGCGGCGAACACCGGGGAGCTGTTTTTT
CASSPQAANTGELFF
>TRBJ2-3|.|TRBD2|TRBV5-1
TGCGCCAGCAGCCGGGAGGGGGAGGAAGATACGCAGTATTTT
CASSREGEEDTQYF
>TRBJ1-5|.|.|TRBV15
TGTGCCACCAGCCACTCAGGGAATGGCAATCAGCCCCAGCATTTT
CATSHSGNGNQPQHF
>TRBJ2-1|.|.|TRBV6-2/TRBV6-3
TGTGCCAGCAGTTACTCGAAAAGTGGCGTGAACAATGAGCAGTTCTTC
CASSYSKSGVNNEQFF
>TRBJ1-3|.|.|TRBV12-3/TRBV12-4
TGTGCCAGCAAACAGGGTTTTGGAAACACCATATATTTT
CASKQGFGNTIYF
>TRBJ2-3|.|.|TRBV6-6
TGTGCCAGCAGTTACGAGGGAGATACGCAGTATTTT
CASSYEGDTQYF
>TRBJ2-5|.|.|TRBV5-4
TGTGCCAGCAGCTTGGTGGTAGAAGAGACCCAGTACTTC
CASSLVVEETQYF
>TRBJ2-7|.|TRBD2|TRBV4-2
TGTGCCAACAGCCACGCGATGGGACTAGCGGGAACCTACGAGCAGTACTTC
CANSHAMGLAGTYEQYF
>TRBJ1-5|.|.|TRBV5-1
TGCGCCAGCAGCCCCGACGATAGCAATCAGCCCCAGCATTTT
CASSPDDSNQPQHF
>TRBJ1-1|.|.|TRBV19
TGTGCCAGTAGCCCCATAGGGGAGAAGGACACTGAAGCTTTCTTT
CASSPIGEKDTEAFF
>TRBJ1-2|.|TRBD1|TRBV9
TGTGCCAGCAGCGCGTCCGGGACAGGGAACTATGGCTACACCTTC
CASSASGTGNYGYTF
>TRBJ2-7|.|TRBD2|TRBV20-1
TGCAGTGCTACTAATCCGGGACTAGCGGAAACGATCTCCTACGAGCAGTACTTC
CSATNPGLAETISYEQYF
>TRBJ1-1|.|.|TRBV7-8
TGTGCCAGCAGCTTATATCGTGGGGGGCGTGATGCCAACACTGAAGCTTTCTTT
CASSLYRGGRDANTEAFF
>TRBJ2-1|.|TRBD1|TRBV9
TGTGCCAGCAGCACCAGAGGACAGGGGCAAAAGCAACACAATGAGCAGTTCTTC
CASSTRGQGQKQHNEQFF
>TRBJ2-6|.|.|TRBV5-4
TGTGCCAGCAGCGCTCCCAACTCTGGGGCCAACGTCCTGACTTTC
CASSAPNSGANVLTF
>TRBJ1-1|.|TRBD1|TRBV7-9
TGTGCCAGCAGCTTACTAGGGACAGCGAAGAACACTGAAGCTTTCTTT
CASSLLGTAKNTEAFF
>TRBJ1-4|.|.|TRBV7-2
TGTGCCAGCAGCTATACGGGGGAAAAACTGTTTTTT
CASSYTGEKLFF
>TRBJ2-3|.|.|TRBV24-1
TGTGCCACCAGTGATCAGGGCACAGATACGCAGTATTTT
CATSDQGTDTQYF
>TRBJ1-5|.|.|TRBV4-1
TGCGCCAGCAGCCCAAGTCAGTTCGGGACACATTATAGCAATCAGCCCCAGCATTTT
CASSPSQFGTHYSNQPQHF
>TRBJ1-2|.|.|TRBV5-1
TGCGCCAGCAGCTCAGACCCCTACTATGGCTACACCTTC
CASSSDPYYGYTF
>TRBJ2-7|.|TRBD2|TRBV7-3
TGTGCCAGCAGCTTATCAGCGGGAGAACCCTACGAGCAGTACTTC
CASSLSAGEPYEQYF
>TRBJ1-4|.|.|TRBV6-5
TGTGCCAGCAGCTACAGTGACATCCGGTCACCTAATGAAAAACTGTTTTTT
CASSYSDIRSPNEKLFF
>TRBJ2-5|.|TRBD1|TRBV15
TGTGCCACCAGCACCCTGAAACAGGGGTACCAAGAGACCCAGTACTTC
CATSTLKQGYQETQYF
>TRBJ2-3|.|.|TRBV9
TGTGCCAGCAGCGCCTTACAGGGTTCCACAGATACGCAGTATTTT
CASSALQGSTDTQYF
>TRBJ2-7|.|.|TRBV7-9
TGTGCCAGCAGCCCCACGGGGGCAGGGAAAGGCTACGAGCAGTACTTC
CASSPTGAGKGYEQYF
>TRBJ2-3|.|TRBD1|TRBV15
TGTGCCACCAGTAAAGAGAGACAGGGGCCAGATACGCAGTATTTT
CATSKERQGPDTQYF
>TRBJ1-1|.|TRBD1|TRBV11-3
TGTGCCAGCAGCTTAGAGGGACAGGGTAAGGCTGAAGCTTTCTTT
CASSLEGQGKAEAFF
>TRBJ1-2|.|.|TRBV5-6
TGTGCCAGCAGCTTTGGCGGAAAATACACCTTC
CASSFGGKYTF
>TRBJ2-1|.|.|TRBV7-6
TGTGCCAGCAGCCCGTTTGGTAGCGGTACCTACAATGAGCAGTTCTTC
CASSPFGSGTYNEQFF
>TRBJ2-3|once|TRBD2|TRBV2
TGTGCCAGCAGTGAAGGGCTAGCGGGAGGGCGAGGGCACACAGATACGCAGTATTTT
CASSEGLAGGRGHTDTQYF
>TRBJ1-4|.|TRBD1|TRBV4-3
TGCGCCAGCAGCCAGAACAGGGGAACTAATGAAAAACTGTTTTTT
CASSQNRGTNEKLFF
>TRBJ2-1|.|.|TRBV7-2
TGTGCCAGCAGCTTCGACCTCTACAATGAGCAGTTCTTC
CASSFDLYNEQFF
>TRBJ1-4|.|.|TRBV24-1
TGTGCCACCAGCCCCCCGCCTCCCGGCGAAAAACTGTTTTTT
CATSPPPPGEKLFF
>TRBJ1-2|.|.|TRBV13
TGTGCCAGCAGTATCGCCTATGGCTACACCTTC
CASSIAYGYTF
>TRBJ2-6|.|.|TRBV5-4
TGTGCCAGCAGCTTCGGTGGCGAGGGTACTGGGGCCAACGTCCTGACTTTC
CASSFGGEGTGANVLTF
>TRBJ2-1|.|.|TRBV6-2/TRBV6-3
TGTGCCAGCAGTCACCCCAGCGCGGTCTCCTACAATGAGCAGTTCTTC
CASSHPSAVSYNEQFF
>TRBJ2-1|.|TRBD1|TRBV2
TGTGCCAGCAGACCGGGACAGGGAATCCATGAGCAGTTCTTC
CASRPGQGIHEQFF
>TRBJ1-4|.|.|TRBV25-1
TGTGCCAGCAGTGAATATTTTACAGGGTCAGGCGAAAAACTGTTTTTT
CASSEYFTGSGEKLFF
>TRBJ1-2|.|TRBD1|TRBV7-9
TGTGCCAGCAGCTGGGGGGACAGGGGGATTGGCTACACCTTC
CASSWGDRGIGYTF
>TRBJ2-2|.|TRBD2|TRBV5-6
TGTGCCAGCAGCTTGGCCGCCGGGGGGGCTGGGGAGCTGTTTTTT
CASSLAAGGAGELFF
>TRBJ2-7|.|.|TRBV7-9
TGTGCCAGCAGCAAAGGCGTAAAGTTACTTGCGGCGTACGAGCAGTACTTC
CASSKGVKLLAAYEQYF
>TRBJ1-2|.|TRBD1|TRBV6-2/TRBV6-3
TGTGCCAGCAGCCGAGGGACAGGGGGAAATGGCTACACCTTC
CASSRGTGGNGYTF
>TRBJ2-1|.|.|TRBV7-9
TGTGCCAGCAGCTTAATCAACAATGAGCAGTTCTTC
CASSLINNEQFF